A single sample gave rise to the 5 T cell receptor beta chains below, sequenced in a study of T cell clonality in common variable immunodeficiency. Assay: immunoSEQ multiplex PCR; the TCRdb copy retains only in-frame clones and omits some. The record shows tens of thousands of clones for this sample, with no singletons present. The sequenced sample consisted of peripheral blood mononuclear cells. Every receptor here comes from a person aged 18 to 75 in good health.

The table lists this clone with many counts. The CDR3 end lies 3 residues beyond the end of the read and is filled in from the germline J gene. The chain recombines TRBV27 with TRBJ1-2; D might be TRBD1 (6 bases). CDR1 is MNHEY and CDR2 is SMNVEV in the germline V gene (reference sequence). The V and J ends lost 6 bases and 4 bases respectively, with 21 bases between them. The CDR3 runs 16 residues. The part of the CDR3 DNA that was read is TGTGCCAGCAGCCCGGACAGCTCCGCTCCTCTCTATGGC. Translation: CASSPDSSAPLYG. The entire CDR3 protein reads CASSPDSSAPLYGYTF.

This clone has ten or more counts. The read ends 3 residues early relative to the CDR3; the germline J gene fills the gap. The rearrangement links TRBV18 to TRBJ1-2; TRBD1 is a possible D gene (6 bases). The V end lost 2 bases, the J end lost 7 bases, and 11 bases lay between the germline ends. The CDR3 extends over 13 amino acids. Germline CDR1 reads KGHSH; CDR2 reads LQKENI. CDR3: CASSPRTAVGYTF. Partial CDR3 DNA: TGTGCCAGCTCACCAAGGACAGCAGTTGGC.

In this sample, this clone turned up many times. The read gets to within 3 residues of the CDR3 end, and the germline J gene fills in the rest. The chain has TRBV2 and TRBJ1-4; TRBD1 aligns across 11 bases. V was clipped by 6 bases and J by 3 bases; unmatched bases: 9. CDR1 and CDR2 (germline): SNHLY, FYNNEI. The CDR3 loop spans 17 amino acids. The CDR3 here is CASRPPGQGVSNEKLFF. The covered CDR3 bases are TGTGCCAGCAGACCTCCGGGACAGGGGGTGTCTAATGAAAAA.

This clone was seen more than once but under ten times. Sequencing ends 3 residues short of the CDR3 end; the germline J gene provides the rest. The J gene is TRBJ1-1, the V gene TRBV7-6; D possibly corresponds to TRBD1 (6 bases). Germline CDR1 reads SGHVS; CDR2 reads FNYEAQ. CDR3 length: 18 residues. The germline V and J ends were trimmed by 1 base and 2 bases, with 20 bases remaining between them. The CDR3 region is CASSLDRDPGHFNTEAFF. The part of the CDR3 DNA that was read is TGTGCCAGCAGCTTAGACCGGGACCCGGGACATTTTAACACTGAA. The variable domain in full, with the rest retrieved from reference TRBV7-6 and TRBJ1-1, is GAGVSQSPRYKVTKRGQDVALRCDPISGHVSLYWYRQALGQGPEFLTYFNYEAQQDKSGLPNDRFSAERPEGSISTLTIQRTEQRDSAMYRCASSLDRDPGHFNTEAFFGQGTRLTVV.

This clone has a count of ten or more. The read terminates 3 residues ahead of where the CDR3 ends, so the germline J gene completes it. This chain uses TRBV7-9 with TRBJ2-3, with 14 bases lining up with TRBD2. The junction had 3 bases not matched to a gene; V was cut back by 4 bases and J by 6 bases. This CDR3 spans 15 amino acids. Germline V gene lookup returns CDR1 SEHNR and CDR2 FQNEAQ (reference sequence). Partial CDR3 DNA: TGTGCCAGCAGCTCCGGGACTAGCGGGAGTGATACG. Translating it yields CASSSGTSGSDT. The full CDR3 protein is CASSSGTSGSDTQYF.